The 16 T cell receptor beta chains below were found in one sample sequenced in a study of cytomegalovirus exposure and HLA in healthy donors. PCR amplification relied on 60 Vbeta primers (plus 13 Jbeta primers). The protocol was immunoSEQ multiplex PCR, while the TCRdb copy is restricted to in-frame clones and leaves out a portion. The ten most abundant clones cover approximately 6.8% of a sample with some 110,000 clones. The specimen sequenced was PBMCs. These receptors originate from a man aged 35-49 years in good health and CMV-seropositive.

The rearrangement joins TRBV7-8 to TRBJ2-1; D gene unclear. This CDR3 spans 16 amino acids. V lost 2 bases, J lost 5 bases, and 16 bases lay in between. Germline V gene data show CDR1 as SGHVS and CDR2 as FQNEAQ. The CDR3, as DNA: TGTGCCAGCAGCTTAAATCTGTGGAGCGAACACAATGAGCAGTTCTTC. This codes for CASSLNLWSEHNEQFF.

Here the CDR3 DNA reads TGCGCCAGCAGCCTTACGACAGGGATTGCGGCCAACGTCCTGACTTTC. This gives the protein CASSLTTGIAANVLTF. The chain carries TRBV4-3 and TRBJ2-6; 7 bases match TRBD1. Germline V gene data show CDR1 as LGHNA and CDR2 as YSLEER. This CDR3 is built from 16 residues. With V trimmed by 4 bases and J by 6 bases, 9 bases remained unmatched.

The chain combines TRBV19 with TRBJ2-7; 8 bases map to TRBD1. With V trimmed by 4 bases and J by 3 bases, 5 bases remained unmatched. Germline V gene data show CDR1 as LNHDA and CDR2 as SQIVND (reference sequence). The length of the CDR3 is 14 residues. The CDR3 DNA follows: TGTGCCAGTAGTACCGGACAGGGCCTCTACGAGCAGTACTTC. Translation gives CASSTGQGLYEQYF.

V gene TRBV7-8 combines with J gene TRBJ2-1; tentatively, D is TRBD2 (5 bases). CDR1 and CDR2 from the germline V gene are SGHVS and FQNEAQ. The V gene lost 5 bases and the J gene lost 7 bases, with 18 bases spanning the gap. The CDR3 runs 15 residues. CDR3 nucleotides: TGTGCCAGCAGCGACGAGGCATCGGGGTTGAATGAGCAGTTCTTC. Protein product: CASSDEASGLNEQFF.

The CDR3 here is CASSLAGIDEQFF. Here the CDR3 DNA reads TGCGCCAGCAGCTTGGCCGGGATCGATGAGCAGTTCTTC. The chain is built from TRBV5-1 and TRBJ2-1; possibly TRBD2 for D (5 bases). Trimming stripped 0 bases from V and 8 bases from J, with 9 bases between. The CDR3 extends over 13 amino acids. Per the germline V gene, CDR1 is SGHRS and CDR2 is YFSETQ.

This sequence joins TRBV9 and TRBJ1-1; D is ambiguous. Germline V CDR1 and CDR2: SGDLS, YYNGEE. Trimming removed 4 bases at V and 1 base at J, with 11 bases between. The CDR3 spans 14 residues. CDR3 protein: CASSPSQRNTEAFF. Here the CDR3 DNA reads TGTGCCAGCAGCCCCTCCCAGCGGAACACTGAAGCTTTCTTT.

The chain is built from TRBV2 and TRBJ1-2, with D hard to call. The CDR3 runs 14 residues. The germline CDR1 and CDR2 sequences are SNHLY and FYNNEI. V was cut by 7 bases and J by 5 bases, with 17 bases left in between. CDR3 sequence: CASNPQALRYGYTF. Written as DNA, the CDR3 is TGTGCCAGCAACCCTCAGGCCCTTCGGTATGGCTACACCTTC. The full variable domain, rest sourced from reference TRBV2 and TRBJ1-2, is EPEVTQTPSHQVTQMGQEVILRCVPISNHLYFYWYRQILGQKVEFLVSFYNNEISEKSEIFDDQFSVERPDGSNFTLKIRSTKLEDSAMYFCASNPQALRYGYTFGSGTRLTVV.

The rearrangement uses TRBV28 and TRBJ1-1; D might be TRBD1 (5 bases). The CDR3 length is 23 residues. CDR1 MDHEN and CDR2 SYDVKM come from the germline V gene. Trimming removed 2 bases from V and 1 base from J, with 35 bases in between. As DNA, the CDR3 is TGTGCCAGCAGTTTAATCGGTGGGAGGTGGAACGAGGGACGCCTCCGGGGGAACACTGAAGCTTTCTTT. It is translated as CASSLIGGRWNEGRLRGNTEAFF.

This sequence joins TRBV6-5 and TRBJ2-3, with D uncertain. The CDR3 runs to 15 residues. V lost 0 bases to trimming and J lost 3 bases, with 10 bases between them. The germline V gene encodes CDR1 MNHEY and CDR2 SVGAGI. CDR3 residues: CASSYSSTVTDTQYF. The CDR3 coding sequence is TGTGCCAGCAGTTACTCGAGTACAGTTACAGATACGCAGTATTTT.

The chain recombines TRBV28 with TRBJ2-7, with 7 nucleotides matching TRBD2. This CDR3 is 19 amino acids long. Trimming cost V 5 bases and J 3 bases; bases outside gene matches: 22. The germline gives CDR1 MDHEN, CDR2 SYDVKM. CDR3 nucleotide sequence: TGTGCCAGCAGTAGACAAACCCGAGAGATAGCGGGTAGGAACTACGAGCAGTACTTC. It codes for CASSRQTREIAGRNYEQYF.

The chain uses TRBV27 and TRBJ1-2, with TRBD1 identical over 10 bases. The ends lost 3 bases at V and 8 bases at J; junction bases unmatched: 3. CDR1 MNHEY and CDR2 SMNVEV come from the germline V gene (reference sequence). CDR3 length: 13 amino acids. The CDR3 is CASSFGTGDGYTF. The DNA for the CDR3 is TGTGCCAGCAGTTTTGGGACAGGGGACGGCTACACCTTC.

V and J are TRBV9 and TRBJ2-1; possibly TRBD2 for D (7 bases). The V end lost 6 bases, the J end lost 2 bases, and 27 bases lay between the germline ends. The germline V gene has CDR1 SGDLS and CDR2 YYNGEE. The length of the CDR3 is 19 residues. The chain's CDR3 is CASTPGWGGRGATYNEQFF. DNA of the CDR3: TGTGCCAGCACCCCAGGGTGGGGTGGTCGGGGGGCCACCTACAATGAGCAGTTCTTC.

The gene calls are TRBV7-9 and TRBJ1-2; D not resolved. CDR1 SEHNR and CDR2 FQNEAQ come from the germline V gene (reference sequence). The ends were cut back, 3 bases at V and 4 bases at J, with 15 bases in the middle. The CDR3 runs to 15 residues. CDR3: CASSFLPGMGYGYTF. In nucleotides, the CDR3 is TGTGCCAGCAGCTTCCTCCCGGGGATGGGCTATGGCTACACCTTC. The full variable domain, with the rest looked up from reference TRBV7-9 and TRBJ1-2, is DTGVSQNPRHKITKRGQNVTFRCDPISEHNRLYWYRQTLGQGPEFLTYFQNEAQLEKSRLLSDRFSAERPKGSFSTLEIQRTEQGDSAMYLCASSFLPGMGYGYTFGSGTRLTVV.

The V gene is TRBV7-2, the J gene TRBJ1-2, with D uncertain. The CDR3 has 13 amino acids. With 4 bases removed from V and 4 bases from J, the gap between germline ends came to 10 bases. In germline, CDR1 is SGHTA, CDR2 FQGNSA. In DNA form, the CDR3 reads TGTGCCAGCAGCTCCGGTGCCACCTATGGCTACACCTTC. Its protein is CASSSGATYGYTF.

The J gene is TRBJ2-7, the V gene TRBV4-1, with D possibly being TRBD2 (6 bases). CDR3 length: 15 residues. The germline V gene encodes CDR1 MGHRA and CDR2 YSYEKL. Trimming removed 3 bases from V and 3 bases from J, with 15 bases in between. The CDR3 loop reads CASSQKGTGLYEQYF. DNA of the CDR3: TGCGCCAGCAGCCAGAAAGGGACGGGACTCTACGAGCAGTACTTC.

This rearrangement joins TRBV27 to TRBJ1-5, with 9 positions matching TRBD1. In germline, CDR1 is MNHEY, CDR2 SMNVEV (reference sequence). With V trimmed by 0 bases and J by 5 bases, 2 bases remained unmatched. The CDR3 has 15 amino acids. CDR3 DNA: TGTGCCAGCAGTTTATCTACAGGGGGCTATCAGCCCCAGCATTTT. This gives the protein CASSLSTGGYQPQHF.